This paragraph covers one T cell receptor beta chain sequence. Its binding antigen is unknown. No base-level quality is on record; no much larger clone is a single base apart. TCRbeta libraries were sequenced on an Illumina MiSeq, and an average of roughly 41,000 productive templates per sample was obtained. The immunoSEQ assay, which uses multiplex PCR amplification, was used to generate TCRbeta CDR3 libraries. The original pipeline was this. Following a previously defined approach, repertoire diversity was calculated, and values close to 0 point to extremely monoclonal samples. The clones in this table, taken by TCRdb from immuneACCESS, are in-frame only. Not every clone is retained; where verified, under half of the shortfall comes from an unresolved V gene, and the cause of the rest is unknown. For V, J and clone size, that table is used; D and trimming come from the DNA. The sample records tens of thousands of clones, roughly 86% of which are singletons. The ten biggest clones cover roughly an eighth of the sample.

This sample stems from a study of STAT3 mutations in large granular lymphocyte leukemia (dated by TCRdb to about 2019). Regarding the research as a whole: Roughly half of the T-LGLL patients who were sequenced longitudinally carried canonical activating STAT3 mutations. From an initial cohort of 207 LGL patients, 15 to 20 representative T-LGLL cases were selected for longitudinal TCRbeta and STAT3 sequencing. Patients were sequenced at over 3 time points on average, with the number of samplings per patient ranging from 2 to 8. A couple of patients with natural killer LGL leukemia were also sequenced longitudinally as controls within the study. Over half of the T-LGLL patients were given one or more immunosuppressive therapy regimens, and 40% of the treated patients had a hematologic response. To reconstruct clonal hierarchy and dynamics, serial deep sequencing of TCRbeta CDR3 and STAT3 was performed in patients with T-cell large granular lymphocyte leukemia. Findings and caveats that apply to the study as a whole: Because no samples were available when a clone first appeared, clonal expansion was inferred from samplings taken at other points. All T-LGLL patients had at least one immunodominant TCRbeta clonotype, and roughly half had multiple immunodominant subclonotypes. Several patients had a dominant TCR clone burden greater than the STAT3 mutant burden, which suggests that the STAT3 mutation arose secondarily within a clone that had already expanded. Linking therapy response to changes in TCR clonal burden was complicated by variable intervals between samplings and by differing treatment regimens. Because codominant clonotypes persisted in some patients, a small but highly pathogenic clone may have been missed. TCR clonotype switching after therapy was observed in 6 of 18 patients, and all newly emerging clones were found to be STAT3 wild type.

The junction shows trimming of 2 bases on V and 1 base on J, plus 5 bases between the germline ends. Counted from cysteine to phenylalanine, this CDR3 has 12 amino acids. The entry retains the CDR3 DNA only, 36 bases that are in frame from base 1. For CDR1 and CDR2, the germline V gene lists SQVTM and ANQGSEA. DNA was extracted from blood mononuclear cells, with the same DNA used for both TCR and STAT3 sequencing. The receptor comes from a man aged 55 to 70 with T-cell large granular lymphocyte leukemia. Some clones in this sample may be carry-over from other donors' samples. The age is the age at diagnosis. The sequence links TRBV29-1 to TRBJ1-1; the D gene lacks a confident call. Input material: peripheral blood mononuclear cells. The CDR3 here reads CSVEIPNTEAFF. The DNA sequence reads TGCAGCGTTGAAATACCGAACACTGAAGCTTTCTTT.